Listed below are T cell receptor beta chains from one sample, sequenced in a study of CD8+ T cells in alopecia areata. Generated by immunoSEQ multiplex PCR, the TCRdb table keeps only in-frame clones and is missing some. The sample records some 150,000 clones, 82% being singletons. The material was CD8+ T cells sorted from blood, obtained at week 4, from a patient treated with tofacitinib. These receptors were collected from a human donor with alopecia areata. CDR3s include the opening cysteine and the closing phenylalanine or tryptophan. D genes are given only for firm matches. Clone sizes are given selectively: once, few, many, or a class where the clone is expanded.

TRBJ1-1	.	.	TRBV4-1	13	TGCGCCAGCAGCCAAGGTCAGATCTCTGAAGCTTTCTTT	CASSQGQISEAFF
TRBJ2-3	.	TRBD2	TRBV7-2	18	TGTGCCAGCAGCTTAGAACTAGCGGGGGAGCTGGGCACAGATACGCAGTATTTT	CASSLELAGELGTDTQYF
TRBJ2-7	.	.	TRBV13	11	TGTGCCAGCAGTCGCAGCTACGAGCAGTACTTC	CASSRSYEQYF
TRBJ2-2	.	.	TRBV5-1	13	TGCGCCAGCAGCCCAGAGAACACCGGGGAGCTGTTTTTT	CASSPENTGELFF
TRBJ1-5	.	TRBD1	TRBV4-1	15	TGCGCCAGCAGCCACCAGGGGGATAGCAATCAGCCCCAGCATTTT	CASSHQGDSNQPQHF
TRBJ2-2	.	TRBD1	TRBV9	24	TGTGCCAGCAGCGTAGTCAGCTGGGGTAGGGGGCAAGTTCCAAAACATACGAACACCGGGGAGCTGTTTTTT	CASSVVSWGRGQVPKHTNTGELFF
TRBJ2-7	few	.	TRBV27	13	TGTGCCAGCAGCTTCGGACGGAACTACGAGCAGTACTTC	CASSFGRNYEQYF
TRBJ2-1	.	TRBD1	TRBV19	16	TGTGCCAGCCAGTATGGCGACAGGGTTATCAACAATGAGCAGTTCTTC	CASQYGDRVINNEQFF
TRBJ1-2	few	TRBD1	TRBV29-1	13	TGCAGCGTTGAGGACAGGATCGGGGATGGCTACACCTTC	CSVEDRIGDGYTF
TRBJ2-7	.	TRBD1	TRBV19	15	TGTGCCAGTACCCCCGGGACAGGGGCTTCCTACGAGCAGTACTTC	CASTPGTGASYEQYF
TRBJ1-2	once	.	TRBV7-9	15	TGTGCCAGCAGCTCGCTAATGGAGGGAATACAGGGCTACACCTTC	CASSSLMEGIQGYTF
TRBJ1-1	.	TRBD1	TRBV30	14	TGTGCCTGGAGTACGGGACAGGGCGGCACTGAAGCTTTCTTT	CAWSTGQGGTEAFF
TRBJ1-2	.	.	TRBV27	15	TGTGCCAGCAGTTTCTCCCGGACAGTAAACTATGGCTACACCTTC	CASSFSRTVNYGYTF
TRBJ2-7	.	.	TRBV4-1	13	TGCGCCAGCAGCCAAGATCTTTACTACGAGCAGTACTTC	CASSQDLYYEQYF
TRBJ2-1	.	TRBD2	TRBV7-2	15	TGTGCCAGCAGCTTCTTTAGCGGGGCATACAATGAGCAGTTCTTC	CASSFFSGAYNEQFF
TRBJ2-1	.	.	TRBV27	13	TGTGCCACCGCCATAGGGCCCTACAATGAGCAGTTCTTC	CATAIGPYNEQFF
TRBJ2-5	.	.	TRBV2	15	TGTGCCAGCAGTGTTGCTAGCGTGAACCAAGAGACCCAGTACTTC	CASSVASVNQETQYF
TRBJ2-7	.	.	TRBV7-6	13	TGTGCCAGCACCCCCCCGGGCTCCTACGAGCAGTACTTC	CASTPPGSYEQYF
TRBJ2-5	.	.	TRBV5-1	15	TGCGCCAGCAGCCCCAACATCGGACGTCAAGAGACCCAGTACTTC	CASSPNIGRQETQYF
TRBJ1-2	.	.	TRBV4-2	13	TGTGCCAGCACCCAAGGGGCTAACTATGGCTACACCTTC	CASTQGANYGYTF
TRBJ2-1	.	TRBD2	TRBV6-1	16	TGTGCCAGCAGTGAAGATGGGACTAGCTTCTACAATGAGCAGTTCTTC	CASSEDGTSFYNEQFF
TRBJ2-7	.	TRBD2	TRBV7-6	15	TGTGCCAGCAGCTTAGCCCGGGGGGGTTCCTACGAGCAGTACTTC	CASSLARGGSYEQYF
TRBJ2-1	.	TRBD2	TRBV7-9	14	TGTGCCAGCAGCTCAGCCGGGACTAACAATGAGCAGTTCTTC	CASSSAGTNNEQFF
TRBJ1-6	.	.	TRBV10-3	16	TGTGCCATCAGTGATGAAGGGGGTCAGGGTAATTCACCCCTCCACTTT	CAISDEGGQGNSPLHF
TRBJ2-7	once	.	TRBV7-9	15	TGTGCCAGCAGCCTTGGTCACCAAGGCGCCTACGAGCAGTACTTC	CASSLGHQGAYEQYF
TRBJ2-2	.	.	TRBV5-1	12	TGCGCCAGCAGCTCGCCCCCAGCGGAGCTGTTTTTT	CASSSPPAELFF
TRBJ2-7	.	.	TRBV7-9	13	TGTGCCAGCAGCCCTTGGGAGATCTACGAGCAGTACTTC	CASSPWEIYEQYF
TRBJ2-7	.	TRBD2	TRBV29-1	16	TGCAGCGTCTCTATCCAGACCGGGACTAGCGACTACGAGCAGTACTTC	CSVSIQTGTSDYEQYF
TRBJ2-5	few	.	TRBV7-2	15	TGTGCCAGCAGCTTAGGGGGCAGTCACGGGGAGACCCAGTACTTC	CASSLGGSHGETQYF
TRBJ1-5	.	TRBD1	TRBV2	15	TGTGCCAGCAGTGAAAGGGGGACAGGTTATCGGCCCCAGCATTTT	CASSERGTGYRPQHF
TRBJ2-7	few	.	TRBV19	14	TGTGCCAGTAGTATATCGGCAGCTTCCTACGAGCAGTACTTC	CASSISAASYEQYF
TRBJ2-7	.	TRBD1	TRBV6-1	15	TGTGCCAGCAGTTCGGACAGGTCCACCCACTACGAGCAGTACTTC	CASSSDRSTHYEQYF
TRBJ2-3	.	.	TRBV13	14	TGTGCCAGCAGCTCCCCTGGACTGGTCAATACGCAGTATTTT	CASSSPGLVNTQYF
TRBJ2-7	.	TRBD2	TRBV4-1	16	TGCGCCAGCAGCCCAGGGCTTGGCGGGGGGGCCTACGAGCAGTACTTC	CASSPGLGGGAYEQYF
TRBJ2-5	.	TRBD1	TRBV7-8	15	TGTGCCAGCAGCTTAGTCAGGGGGCAGCAGGAGACCCAGTACTTC	CASSLVRGQQETQYF
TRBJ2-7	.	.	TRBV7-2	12	TGTGCCAGCAGCCCGCACCTAGGCGAGCAGTACTTC	CASSPHLGEQYF
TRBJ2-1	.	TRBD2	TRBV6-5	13	TGTGCCAGCACGGCGGGGGGATACAATGAGCAGTTCTTC	CASTAGGYNEQFF
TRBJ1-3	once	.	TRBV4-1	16	TGCGCCAGCAGCCAAGATCGGACTCCCTCTGGAAACACCATATATTTT	CASSQDRTPSGNTIYF
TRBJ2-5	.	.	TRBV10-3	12	TGTGCCATCAGTGATGAAGAAGAGACCCAGTACTTC	CAISDEEETQYF
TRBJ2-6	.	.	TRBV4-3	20	TGCGCCAGCAGCCAAGTGGGGGACATCCGGACAAGCTCTGGGGCCAACGTCCTGACTTTC	CASSQVGDIRTSSGANVLTF
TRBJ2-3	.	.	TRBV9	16	TGTGCCAGCAGCGTAGAGGCTCGAGGGCACACAGATACGCAGTATTTT	CASSVEARGHTDTQYF
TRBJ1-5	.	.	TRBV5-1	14	TGCGCCAGCAGCTTGGGAGGTGGGTTTCAGCCCCAGCATTTT	CASSLGGGFQPQHF
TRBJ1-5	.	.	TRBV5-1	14	TGCGCCAGCAGCTTGGCGGGCGGTGGGCAGCCCCAGCATTTT	CASSLAGGGQPQHF
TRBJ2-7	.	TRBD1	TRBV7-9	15	TGTGCCAGCAGCGCCGGACAGGGGCGCGTCTACGAGCAGTACTTC	CASSAGQGRVYEQYF
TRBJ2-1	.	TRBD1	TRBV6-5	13	TGTGCCAGCAGTTGGGACAGTTACAATGAGCAGTTCTTC	CASSWDSYNEQFF
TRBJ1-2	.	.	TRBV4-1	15	TGCGCCAGCAGCCAAGAGTCAGGGGTCAGATATGGCTACACCTTC	CASSQESGVRYGYTF
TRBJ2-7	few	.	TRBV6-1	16	TGTGCCAGCAGTGCCGACGGGCGCAGTTCCTCCTACGAGCAGTACTTC	CASSADGRSSSYEQYF
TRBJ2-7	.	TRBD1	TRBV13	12	TGTGCCAGCAGCAAAACAGGGGGCGAGCAGTACTTC	CASSKTGGEQYF
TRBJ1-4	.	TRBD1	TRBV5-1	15	TGCGCCAGCAGCTTGGATGCAGGGGGCAATGAAAAACTGTTTTTT	CASSLDAGGNEKLFF
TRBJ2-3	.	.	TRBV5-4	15	TGTGCCAGCAGCTTGGAAGGGGCTAGCACAGATACGCAGTATTTT	CASSLEGASTDTQYF
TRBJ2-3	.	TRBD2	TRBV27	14	TGTGCCAGCGCCGGACTAGGCTCCTCCGATACGCAGTATTTT	CASAGLGSSDTQYF
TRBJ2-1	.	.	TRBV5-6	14	TGTGCCAGCAGCTTGGAATTAGTGGTCGATGAGCAGTTCTTC	CASSLELVVDEQFF
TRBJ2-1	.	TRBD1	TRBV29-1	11	TGCAGCGTTTCGTTGTGGGACAGCCAGTTCTTC	CSVSLWDSQFF